The 20 T cell receptor beta chains given below trace back to one sample, sequenced in a study of preoperative IRX-2 immunotherapy in early breast cancer. The repertoire was sequenced with immunoSEQ multiplex PCR; TCRdb's copy has only in-frame clones and lacks some. The sample holds around 10,000 clones, around 86% seen once. Noted treatment: preoperative locoregional IRX-2 cytokine immunotherapy. The sample consisted of lymph node tissue, taken before IRX-2 immunotherapy. The receptor source for this set is a human donor with breast cancer.

This clone was counted only a few times. The genes are TRBV6-8 and TRBJ1-1, with TRBD1 identical over 8 bases. The CDR3 covers 13 residues. V lost 6 bases to trimming and J lost 6 bases; unmatched junction nucleotides: 6. Germline CDR1 reads MNHGY; CDR2 reads SAAAGT. This CDR3 reads CASRGQEIAEAFF. CDR3 coding DNA: TGTGCCAGCAGGGGACAGGAAATCGCTGAAGCTTTCTTT.

This rearrangement joins TRBV18 to TRBJ1-4; 7 nucleotides line up with TRBD1. The trim removed 1 base at V and 8 bases at J, leaving 4 bases unmatched. Germline V lookup: CDR1 KGHSH, CDR2 LQKENI. The CDR3 runs 14 residues. CDR3 sequence reads: CASSPRQGDEKLFF. CDR3 nucleotides: TGTGCCAGCTCACCACGACAGGGTGACGAAAAACTGTTTTTT.

This rearrangement joins TRBV2 to TRBJ2-3; D possibly corresponds to TRBD2 (6 bases). Germline V gene lookup returns CDR1 SNHLY and CDR2 FYNNEI. Trimming stripped 6 bases from V and 3 bases from J, with 13 bases between. The CDR3 runs 14 residues. The CDR3 loop reads CASSRLGDTDTQYF. The CDR3 nucleotides read TGTGCCAGCAGCAGACTAGGGGATACAGATACGCAGTATTTT.

In its sample, this clone was seen a few times. This rearrangement joins TRBV18 to TRBJ2-4, with 9 bases matching TRBD1. Germline V gene lookup returns CDR1 KGHSH and CDR2 LQKENI. V lost 5 bases and J lost 1; bases outside the gene matches: 3. The CDR3 is made up of 15 amino acids. The DNA of the CDR3 is TGTGCCAGCTCAACCGGGACAGGGGCCAAAAACATTCAGTACTTC. Its translation: CASSTGTGAKNIQYF.

The chain is built from TRBV29-1 and TRBJ2-5; D is tentatively TRBD1 or TRBD2 (5 bases each). Trimming took off 6 bases at V and 2 bases at J, with 19 bases between the two ends. This CDR3 region has 15 residues. CDR1 SQVTM and CDR2 ANQGSEA come from the germline V gene. The CDR3 DNA reads as TGCAGCGTGCAAGGGTTCAGGGAGCGACAAGAGACCCAGTACTTC. This encodes CSVQGFRERQETQYF.

Concerning this clone: At one end the junction does not follow the germline gene, possibly because of a read error. The chain uses TRBV11-3 and TRBJ1-4; D is perhaps TRBD1 (6 bases). Per germline, CDR1 SGHNT and CDR2 YENEEA. The CDR3 covers 16 residues. The CDR3 here is CASSIDRSATNEKLFF. The CDR3 coding sequence is TGTGCCAGCAGCATAGACAGGAGTGCAACTAATGAAAAACTGTTTTTT.

This chain uses TRBV11-3 with TRBJ2-3; D uncertain. V lost 1 base and J lost 2, with 16 bases in between. The germline V gene encodes CDR1 SGHNT and CDR2 YENEEA. The CDR3 extends over 17 amino acids. CDR3: CASSLVGSTSITDTQYF. The CDR3 DNA is TGTGCCAGCAGCTTAGTCGGTAGCACCTCAATCACAGATACGCAGTATTTT.

The genes are TRBV18 and TRBJ1-1; D unclear. Germline CDR1 reads KGHSH; CDR2 reads LQKENI. Deletions cut 3 bases from V and 0 bases from J, with 11 bases between. The CDR3 runs to 15 residues. The CDR3 coding sequence is TGTGCCAGCTCACCTTCGGACCTCTTGAACACTGAAGCTTTCTTT. Its translation is CASSPSDLLNTEAFF.

This rearrangement joins TRBV6-8 to TRBJ2-1; TRBD1 agrees at 9 bases. The germline V gene encodes CDR1 MNHGY and CDR2 SAAAGT. J gave up 3 bases and V 5 bases, and 5 bases lay outside the gene matches. The CDR3 totals 15 residues. The DNA for the CDR3 is TGTGCCAGCAGTGTCCGGGACAGGGTCTACAATGAGCAGTTCTTC. Protein product: CASSVRDRVYNEQFF.

With regard to this clone: A read error may produce the germline difference seen at one junction end. This chain joins TRBV28 and TRBJ2-7; 8 bases agree with TRBD2. CDR1 is MDHEN, CDR2 SYDVKM, per germline. The CDR3 length is 14 residues. Written as DNA, the CDR3 is TGTGCCAACAGTTTAGCGGGGACAAGTAGCGAGCAGTACTTC. Protein: CANSLAGTSSEQYF.

V gene TRBV5-1 combines with J gene TRBJ2-3; the D gene is possibly TRBD2 (6 bases). Germline CDR1 and CDR2: SGHRS and YFSETQ. The CDR3 is 14 residues long. V lost 3 bases to trimming and J lost 8 bases, with 16 bases between them. CDR3 DNA sequence: TGCGCCAGCAGCTGGGGGGATTATCCCGGTACGCAGTATTTT. The encoded protein is CASSWGDYPGTQYF. The whole variable domain, remainder taken from reference TRBV5-1 and TRBJ2-3, is KAGVTQTPRYLIKTRGQQVTLSCSPISGHRSVSWYQQTPGQGLQFLFEYFSETQRNKGNFPGRFSGRQFSNSRSEMNVSTLELGDSALYLCASSWGDYPGTQYFGPGTRLTVL.

V and J are TRBV5-1 and TRBJ1-4; D not certain. Germline CDR1 SGHRS, CDR2 YFSETQ. V lost 0 bases and J 8 bases, leaving 14 bases between the germline ends. This CDR3 contains 15 residues. The CDR3 sequence is CASSLEAATGEKLFF. CDR3 nucleotides: TGCGCCAGCAGCTTGGAGGCGGCGACTGGGGAAAAACTGTTTTTT.

CDR3 protein: CASSGTAESTQYF. The CDR3, as DNA: TGCGCCAGCAGTGGGACGGCGGAAAGTACGCAGTATTTT. This chain connects TRBV10-1 to TRBJ2-3; D not resolved. The CDR3 runs to 13 residues. V was cut by 4 bases and J by 8 bases, with 13 bases left in between. Germline V gene data show CDR1 as WNHNN and CDR2 as SYGVQD (reference sequence).

The chain carries TRBV12-5 and TRBJ2-3; no clear D gene. Trimming cost V 6 bases and J 5 bases, with 6 bases left between them. The germline CDR1 and CDR2 sequences are LGHNT and FRNRAP. The CDR3 is made up of 11 amino acids. Here the CDR3 reads CASGDGDTQYF. The CDR3, as DNA: TGTGCTAGTGGAGATGGAGATACGCAGTATTTT.

The chain recombines TRBV11-3 with TRBJ2-7; 7 bases align to TRBD1. The CDR3 runs 16 residues. Germline V gene sequence: CDR1 SGHNT, CDR2 YENEEA. V shed 5 bases and J 5 bases; nucleotides not matched to a gene: 15. The CDR3 nucleotides read TGTGCCAGCAGCAACCGACAGGGTCCCCCCTTAAACGAGCAGTACTTC. Protein: CASSNRQGPPLNEQYF.

This rearrangement joins TRBV19 to TRBJ1-5; D remains ambiguous. CDR3 length: 17 amino acids. The V gene lost 6 bases and the J gene lost 0 bases, with 18 bases spanning the gap. The V gene's germline CDR1 is LNHDA and CDR2 SQIVND (reference sequence). This CDR3 reads CASRRLGSGYSNQPQHF. The CDR3 bases are TGTGCCAGTAGGAGGTTAGGTAGCGGGTATAGCAATCAGCCCCAGCATTTT.

V usage is TRBV14 and J usage is TRBJ2-7; D is undetermined. Germline V gene lookup returns CDR1 SGHDN and CDR2 FVKESK. With 0 bases removed from V and 4 bases from J, the gap between germline ends came to 7 bases. The CDR3 loop spans 13 amino acids. The CDR3 sequence: CASSQDLGYEQYF. The CDR3 DNA reads as TGTGCCAGCAGCCAAGATCTAGGATACGAGCAGTACTTC.

This chain connects TRBV1 to TRBJ1-5; the table names TRBD1, a call not compared with the DNA. TRBV1 counts as a pseudogene. The CDR3 is 19 residues long. In DNA form, the CDR3 reads TGCGCCAGCAGCCAAGGTCAATTAGGTAACAGGGCAAGCAATCAGCCCCAGCATTTT. Translating gives CASSQGQLGNRASNQPQHF.

The chain recombines TRBV11-3 with TRBJ1-1, with a tentative D call TRBD1 (6 bases). The V end lost 2 bases, the J end lost 2 bases, and 21 bases lay between the germline ends. The length of the CDR3 is 18 residues. Germline-derived CDR1 and CDR2 are SGHNT and YENEEA. The CDR3 DNA reads TGTGCCAGCAGCTTACCACCCCCGGGGGCAGGGGTCAACACTGAAGCTTTCTTT. Its translation: CASSLPPPGAGVNTEAFF.

This clone is a singleton in its sample. J is TRBJ1-2 and V is TRBV6-8; D call uncertain. CDR1 and CDR2 from the germline V gene are MNHGY and SAAAGT. CDR3 length: 14 residues. Trimming removed 11 bases from V and 0 bases from J, with 16 bases in between. CDR3 coding DNA: TGTGCCGCCCGACTGGAGGGTCCTAACTATGGCTACACCTTC. This sequence encodes CAARLEGPNYGYTF.